Listed here are 2 T cell receptor beta chains from one sample, sequenced in a study of OX40 agonist ivuxolimab in advanced cancers. The table came from immunoSEQ multiplex PCR; TCRdb's copy has only in-frame clones and leaves some out. The table has tens of thousands of clones, about 90% seen once; the top ten hold approximately 0.5%. The sequencing here drew on CD4+ or CD8+ T cells sorted from blood, taken in a trial of the OX40 agonist ivuxolimab. These receptors were collected from an adult with an advanced solid tumor such as melanoma, head and neck, liver or kidney cancer.

This rearrangement joins TRBV29-1 to TRBJ2-1; 7 bases agree with TRBD2. This CDR3 is built from 14 residues. V shed 4 bases, J shed 1 base, and the junction held 4 bases outside the gene matches. Germline V gene lookup returns CDR1 SQVTM and CDR2 ANQGSEA. CDR3 sequence reads: CSVGGGGSYNEQFF. The CDR3 nucleotides read TGCAGCGTTGGGGGGGGAGGTTCCTACAATGAGCAGTTCTTC.

This clone turned up a few times. J is TRBJ1-1 and V is TRBV6-4; D is unclear. Germline assignment: CDR1 MRHNA and CDR2 SNTAGT. The CDR3 has 11 amino acids. The V end was cut by 7 bases, the J end by 1 base, with 4 bases between. CDR3 sequence: CASTENTEAFF. The CDR3, as DNA: TGTGCCAGCACTGAGAACACTGAAGCTTTCTTT.